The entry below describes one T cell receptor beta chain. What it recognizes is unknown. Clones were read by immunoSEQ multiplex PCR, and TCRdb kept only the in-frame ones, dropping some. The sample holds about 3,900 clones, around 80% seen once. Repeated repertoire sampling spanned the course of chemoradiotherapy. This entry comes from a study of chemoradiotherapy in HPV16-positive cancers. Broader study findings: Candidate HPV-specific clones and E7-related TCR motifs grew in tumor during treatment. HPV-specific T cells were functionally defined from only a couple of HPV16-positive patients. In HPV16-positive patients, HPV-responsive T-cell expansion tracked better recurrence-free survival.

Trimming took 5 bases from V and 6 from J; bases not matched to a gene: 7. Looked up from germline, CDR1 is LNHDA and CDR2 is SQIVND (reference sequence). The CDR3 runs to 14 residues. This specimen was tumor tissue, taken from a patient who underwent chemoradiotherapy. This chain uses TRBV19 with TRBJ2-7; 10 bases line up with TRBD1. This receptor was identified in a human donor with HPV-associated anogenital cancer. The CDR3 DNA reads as TGTGCCAGTAGTCCTCGGGACAGGGGCGTCGAGCAGTACTTC. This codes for CASSPRDRGVEQYF.